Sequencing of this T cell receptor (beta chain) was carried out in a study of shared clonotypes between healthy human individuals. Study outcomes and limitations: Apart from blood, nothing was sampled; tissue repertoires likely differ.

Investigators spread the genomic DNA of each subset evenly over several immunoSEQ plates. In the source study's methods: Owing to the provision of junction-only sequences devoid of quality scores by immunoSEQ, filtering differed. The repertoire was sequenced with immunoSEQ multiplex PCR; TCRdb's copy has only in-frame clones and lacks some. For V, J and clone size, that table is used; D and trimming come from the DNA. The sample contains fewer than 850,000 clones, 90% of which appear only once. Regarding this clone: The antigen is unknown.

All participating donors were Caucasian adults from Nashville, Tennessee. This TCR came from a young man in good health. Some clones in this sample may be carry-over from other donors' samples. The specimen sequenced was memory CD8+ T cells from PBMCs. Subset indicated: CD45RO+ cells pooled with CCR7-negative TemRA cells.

The CDR3 DNA is TGTGCCAGCAGTTCGCCGGGACAGGGGGTCTATGGCTACACCTTC. It is translated as CASSSPGQGVYGYTF. The gene calls are TRBV6-5 and TRBJ1-2; TRBD1 aligns across 11 bases. The V gene end was trimmed by 4 bases and the J gene end by 4 bases; junction bases not matched to a gene: 5. The CDR3 contains 15 residues. Germline V lookup: CDR1 MNHEY, CDR2 SVGAGI.